This TCR beta chain was obtained from a study of blood T cell repertoires in COVID-19. TCRdb keeps only in-frame clones here, not all; method: immunoSEQ multiplex PCR. Here the sample spans over 120,000 clones, about 80% being singletons. V was cut by 10 bases and J by 6 bases, with 15 bases left in between. Germline values: CDR1 MDHEN, CDR2 SYDVKM. This CDR3 comprises 12 residues. This rearrangement joins TRBV28 to TRBJ1-2, with D hard to call. The clonotype was recovered from a human donor in a cohort sampled during active COVID-19. Sequenced sample: peripheral blood. This chain's CDR3 is CAITGAYDGYTF. The CDR3 bases are TGTGCCATCACTGGAGCTTATGATGGCTACACCTTC.